Each of the 24 T cell receptor beta chains below was sequenced from the same sample in a study of cytomegalovirus exposure and HLA in healthy donors (dated by TCRdb to 2017 to 2019). Libraries were constructed by the immunoSEQ multiplex PCR assay. For the multiplex PCR, a mixture combining 60 forward primers for TCR Vbeta segments and 13 reverse primers for TCR Jbeta segments was used. TCRdb's version of the immuneACCESS table is confined to in-frame rearrangements and falls short of the full clone set. An unresolved V gene accounts for under half of the shortfall where checked; the remainder is of unknown origin. This sample lists 150,000 to 180,000 clones; about 80% were detected once. The ten largest clones capture 3% to 4% of the sample. Sequenced input: PBMCs. These receptors were obtained from a woman between 40 and 50 years old in good health and CMV-seronegative.

This clone has more than one count but fewer than ten. The chain recombines TRBV6-5 with TRBJ1-2; 7 positions agree with TRBD1. The CDR3 length is 13 residues. Germline V gene sequence: CDR1 MNHEY, CDR2 SVGAGI. With V trimmed by 8 bases and J by 6 bases, 9 bases remained unmatched. The CDR3 spells CASRGRGTNGYTF. The DNA of the CDR3 is TGTGCCAGCCGGGGCAGGGGGACAAATGGCTACACCTTC.

This chain's CDR3 is CASFRTGGLGKLFF. CDR3 in DNA: TGTGCCAGCTTCCGGACAGGGGGCTTGGGAAAACTGTTTTTT. This chain connects TRBV18 to TRBJ1-4; 11 bases match TRBD1. The CDR3 loop spans 14 amino acids. CDR1 and CDR2 (germline): KGHSH, LQKENI. J was trimmed by 10 bases and V by 7 bases; bases with no gene match: 8.

This chain connects TRBV7-6 to TRBJ2-7; D gene ambiguous. The CDR3 covers 15 residues. The germline V gene has CDR1 SGHVS and CDR2 FNYEAQ. With 1 base removed from V and 0 bases from J, the gap between germline ends came to 10 bases. This CDR3 is CASSLVGTVSYEQYF. The CDR3 region has the DNA TGTGCCAGCAGCTTAGTTGGAACAGTCTCCTACGAGCAGTACTTC.

This clone has more than one count but fewer than ten. This chain joins TRBV14 and TRBJ1-1, with D perhaps TRBD1 (6 bases). The CDR3 is 14 residues long. V shed 2 bases and J shed 1 base, with 8 bases lying between them. The germline CDR1 and CDR2 sequences are SGHDN and FVKESK. The CDR3 DNA is TGTGCCAGCAGCCAACCGGGACAGAACACTGAAGCTTTCTTT. Its translation is CASSQPGQNTEAFF.

The rearrangement joins TRBV27 to TRBJ1-1; D is undetermined. Trimming pared 5 bases from V and 4 bases from J, leaving 20 bases between. The germline gives CDR1 MNHEY, CDR2 SMNVEV (reference sequence). This CDR3 is 16 amino acids long. The CDR3 region has the DNA TGTGCCAGCAGTCCCAGCATGATACTATGGAGCACTGAAGCTTTCTTT. Protein: CASSPSMILWSTEAFF.

The chain employs TRBV5-4 and TRBJ2-1, with D perhaps matching TRBD2 (6 bases). Germline CDR1 is SGHNT and CDR2 is YYREEE (reference sequence). Deletions cut 4 bases from V and 0 bases from J, with 11 bases between. The CDR3 contains 15 residues. CDR3 sequence (DNA): TGTGCCAGCAGCCCTAGCGCCAGCTCCTACAATGAGCAGTTCTTC. Amino acid sequence: CASSPSASSYNEQFF.

J is TRBJ1-1 and V is TRBV7-6; 8 bases agree with TRBD1. This CDR3 region has 14 residues. Unmatched junction bases numbered 5, after V lost 3 bases and J lost 5 bases. Germline V gene sequence: CDR1 SGHVS, CDR2 FNYEAQ. CDR3 amino acids: CASSLDRAGTEAFF. The CDR3 DNA follows: TGTGCCAGCAGCTTGGACAGGGCGGGGACTGAAGCTTTCTTT.

This clone was detected only a few times. The V call is TRBV12-5, the J call TRBJ2-1; D may be TRBD2 (5 bases). Trimming stripped 5 bases from V and 4 bases from J, with 18 bases between. Germline V lookup: CDR1 LGHNT, CDR2 FRNRAP. CDR3 length: 16 residues. CDR3 sequence (DNA): TGTGCTAGTGGTCCCGGTTCCGGTTCGGGGTACAATGAGCAGTTCTTC. Translation: CASGPGSGSGYNEQFF.

This chain connects TRBV7-6 to TRBJ1-3; 10 nucleotides line up with TRBD1. This CDR3 spans 16 amino acids. V was clipped by 5 bases and J by 5 bases; unmatched bases: 9. Germline V gives CDR1 SGHVS, CDR2 FNYEAQ. The CDR3 protein is CASSADRGRERNTIYF. CDR3 nucleotides: TGTGCCAGCAGCGCAGACAGGGGGCGAGAAAGAAACACCATATATTTT.

The V and J genes are TRBV10-3 and TRBJ2-3; 9 bases map to TRBD2. Unmatched junction bases numbered 2, after V lost 6 bases and J lost 4 bases. Per the germline V gene, CDR1 is ENHRY and CDR2 is SYGVKD. This CDR3 comprises 13 residues. CDR3: CAIRSGGPDTQYF. DNA for the CDR3: TGTGCCATCAGGAGCGGGGGGCCAGATACGCAGTATTTT.

This clone was picked up one time. The J gene is TRBJ2-1, the V gene TRBV28; TRBD2 matches at 11 bases. The CDR3 spans 15 residues. Germline V gene data show CDR1 as MDHEN and CDR2 as SYDVKM. After removal of 6 bases from V and 2 bases from J, the junction contained 3 bases not matched to a gene. For the CDR3, the DNA is TGTGCCAGCAGCGTAGCGGGAGGGCCCTACAATGAGCAGTTCTTC. The encoded protein is CASSVAGGPYNEQFF.

With respect to this clone: One junction end does not reproduce the germline sequence, and a read error may be involved. The chain combines TRBV7-7 with TRBJ2-5; 9 bases fit TRBD2. This CDR3 spans 15 amino acids. Germline V gives CDR1 SSHAT, CDR2 FNYEAQ (reference sequence). The chain's CDR3 is CASSLDLAGRETQYF. As DNA, the CDR3 is TGTGCTAGCAGCTTAGATCTAGCGGGAAGGGAGACCCAGTACTTC.

This chain connects TRBV7-9 to TRBJ1-5; D is perhaps TRBD1 (5 bases). In germline, CDR1 is SEHNR, CDR2 FQNEAQ (reference sequence). Between the trimmed V and J ends, which lost 4 bases and 5 bases, there was a span of 9 bases. CDR3 length: 13 amino acids. This chain's CDR3 is CASSWGGDQPQHF. The DNA for the CDR3 is TGTGCCAGCAGCTGGGGGGGGGATCAGCCCCAGCATTTT.

The chain carries TRBV6-1 and TRBJ1-1; 7 nucleotides line up with TRBD1. V was pared by 5 bases and J by 1 base, with 4 bases of the junction left unmatched. Germline V gives CDR1 MNHNS, CDR2 SASEGT. This CDR3 region has 14 residues. The CDR3 nucleotides are TGTGCCAGCAGTTTACAGGGGTGGAACACTGAAGCTTTCTTT. This sequence encodes CASSLQGWNTEAFF.

This sequence joins TRBV29-1 and TRBJ1-2; the match to TRBD1 covers 10 bases. Germline lookup yields CDR1 SQVTM and CDR2 ANQGSEA. J was trimmed by 3 bases and V by 3 bases; bases with no gene match: 7. The CDR3 sequence is 15 residues long. This CDR3 is CSVEGRGTGDYGYTF. CDR3 in DNA: TGCAGCGTTGAGGGAAGAGGGACAGGGGACTATGGCTACACCTTC.

This chain links TRBV5-1 with TRBJ2-5, with 10 bases aligning to TRBD1. The CDR3 has 13 residues. V shed 3 bases, J shed 4 bases, and the junction held 0 bases outside the gene matches. The germline V gene has CDR1 SGHRS and CDR2 YFSETQ. CDR3 sequence: CASSWDRGETQYF. Here the CDR3 DNA reads TGCGCCAGCAGCTGGGACAGGGGAGAGACCCAGTACTTC.

The chain has TRBV29-1 and TRBJ2-3; the match to TRBD1 covers 10 bases. Per germline, CDR1 SQVTM and CDR2 ANQGSEA. The CDR3 totals 15 residues. V shed 4 bases, J shed 2 bases, and the junction held 6 bases outside the gene matches. This chain's CDR3 is CSVGRTGGNTDTQYF. CDR3 nucleotides: TGCAGCGTTGGGCGGACAGGGGGTAACACAGATACGCAGTATTTT.

The gene calls are TRBV13 and TRBJ1-1; D ambiguous. This CDR3 has 14 residues. V was pared by 5 bases and J by 2 bases, with 12 bases between. The germline V gene encodes CDR1 PRHDT and CDR2 FYEKMQ (reference sequence). The CDR3 sequence is CASSQSGVNTEAFF. CDR3 coding DNA: TGTGCCAGCAGCCAGTCCGGGGTAAACACTGAAGCTTTCTTT.

The gene calls are TRBV11-2 and TRBJ1-1; D ambiguous. Germline V CDR1 and CDR2: SGHAT, FQNNGV. With 0 bases removed from V and 9 bases from J, the gap between germline ends came to 5 bases. This CDR3 has 11 amino acids. CDR3 sequence: CASSLDRKAFF. The DNA of the CDR3 is TGTGCCAGCAGCTTAGACAGGAAAGCTTTCTTT.

The rearrangement links TRBV10-3 to TRBJ1-2; unclear D gene. This CDR3 is 17 amino acids long. Germline CDR1 ENHRY, CDR2 SYGVKD. The V end was cut by 4 bases, the J end by 3 bases, with 21 bases between. CDR3 sequence reads: CAISGPAGGPSDYGYTF. The CDR3 region has the DNA TGTGCCATCAGTGGGCCCGCGGGCGGACCGTCGGACTATGGCTACACCTTC.

In DNA form, the CDR3 reads TGCGCCAGCAGCTCCCAAGCAGGGCCGGAAGGCTACACCTTC. It yields the protein CASSSQAGPEGYTF. The V gene is TRBV5-1, the J gene TRBJ1-2; a possible D gene is TRBD1 (5 bases). Germline values: CDR1 SGHRS, CDR2 YFSETQ. V shed 3 bases and J shed 8 bases, with 17 bases lying between them. The CDR3 loop spans 14 amino acids.

The V and J genes are TRBV6-6 and TRBJ1-1; D is uncertain. V was pared by 8 bases and J by 3 bases, with 7 bases between. This CDR3 is 11 amino acids long. The V gene's germline CDR1 is MNHNY and CDR2 SVGAGI (reference sequence). The CDR3: CASVHHTEAFF. CDR3 bases: TGTGCCAGCGTACATCACACTGAAGCTTTCTTT.

The V and J genes are TRBV2 and TRBJ1-6; maybe TRBD1 (6 bases). Germline CDR1 is SNHLY and CDR2 is FYNNEI. V was pared by 7 bases and J by 10 bases, with 20 bases between. The CDR3 has 15 amino acids. CDR3 coding DNA: TGTGCCAGCAACCTCGGGTCAGGGGTAGGCTCACCCCTCCACTTT. It is translated as CASNLGSGVGSPLHF. Supplemented by reference TRBV2 and TRBJ1-6, the full variable domain reads EPEVTQTPSHQVTQMGQEVILRCVPISNHLYFYWYRQILGQKVEFLVSFYNNEISEKSEIFDDQFSVERPDGSNFTLKIRSTKLEDSAMYFCASNLGSGVGSPLHFGNGTRLTVT.

The CDR3, as DNA: TGCGCCAGCAGCTTCGGCGGGGTTGGAGATACGCAGTATTTT. This encodes CASSFGGVGDTQYF. V usage is TRBV5-1 and J usage is TRBJ2-3, with TRBD2 as a possible D gene (6 bases). The CDR3 is 14 amino acids. CDR1 and CDR2 (germline): SGHRS, YFSETQ. Trimming removed 2 bases at V and 5 bases at J, with 12 bases between.